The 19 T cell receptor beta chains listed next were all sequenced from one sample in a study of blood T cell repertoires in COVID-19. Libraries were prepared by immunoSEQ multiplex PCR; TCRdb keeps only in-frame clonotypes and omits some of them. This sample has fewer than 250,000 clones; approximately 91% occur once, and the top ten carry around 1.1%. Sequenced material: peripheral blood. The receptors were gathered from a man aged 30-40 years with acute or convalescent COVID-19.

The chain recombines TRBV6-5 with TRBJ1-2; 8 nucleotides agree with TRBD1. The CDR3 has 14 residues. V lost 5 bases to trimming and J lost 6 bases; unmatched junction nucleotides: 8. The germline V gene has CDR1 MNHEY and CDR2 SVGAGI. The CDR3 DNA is TGTGCCAGCAGTATGGGACAGGCGGTAGATGGCTACACCTTC. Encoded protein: CASSMGQAVDGYTF.

This CDR3 is CASSTRTGTTLYEQYF. The DNA of the CDR3 is TGTGCCAGTAGTACACGGACAGGAACAACGCTCTACGAGCAGTACTTC. The V gene is TRBV19, the J gene TRBJ2-7, with TRBD1 identical over 7 bases. The junction had 12 bases not matched to a gene; V was cut back by 4 bases and J by 3 bases. CDR1 is LNHDA and CDR2 is SQIVND in the germline V gene (reference sequence). This CDR3 region has 16 residues.

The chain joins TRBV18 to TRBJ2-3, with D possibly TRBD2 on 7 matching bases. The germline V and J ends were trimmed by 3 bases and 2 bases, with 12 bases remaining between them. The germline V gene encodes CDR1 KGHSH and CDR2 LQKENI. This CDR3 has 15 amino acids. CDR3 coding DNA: TGTGCCAGCTCACCTACCGGGGGGCCCACAGATACGCAGTATTTT. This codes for CASSPTGGPTDTQYF.

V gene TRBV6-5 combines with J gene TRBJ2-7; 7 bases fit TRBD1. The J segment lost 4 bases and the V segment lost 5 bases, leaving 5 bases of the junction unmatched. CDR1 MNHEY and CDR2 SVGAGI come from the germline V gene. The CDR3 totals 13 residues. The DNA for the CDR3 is TGTGCCAGCAGTATGGGACAGAAGTACGAGCAGTACTTC. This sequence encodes CASSMGQKYEQYF.

As DNA, the CDR3 is TGTGCCAGCAGCTTGAGTCAGACCTACGAGCAGTACTTC. Translated: CASSLSQTYEQYF. This sequence joins TRBV5-8 and TRBJ2-7; no definite D call. CDR3 length: 13 amino acids. V gave up 1 base and J gave up 2 bases, with 7 bases separating them. Germline V gene data show CDR1 as SGHTS and CDR2 as YDEGEE. Together with reference TRBV5-8 and TRBJ2-7, the CDR3 gives the full variable domain: EAGVTQSPTHLIKTRGQQATLRCSPISGHTSVYWYQQALGLGLQFLLWYDEGEERNRGNFPPRFSGRQFPNYSSELNVNALELEDSALYLCASSLSQTYEQYFGPGTRLTVT.

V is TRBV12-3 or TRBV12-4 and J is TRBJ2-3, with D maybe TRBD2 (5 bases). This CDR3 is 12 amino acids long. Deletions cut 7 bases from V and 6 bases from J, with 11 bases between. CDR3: CASTFREDTQYF. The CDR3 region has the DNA TGTGCCAGCACGTTTAGGGAGGATACGCAGTATTTT.

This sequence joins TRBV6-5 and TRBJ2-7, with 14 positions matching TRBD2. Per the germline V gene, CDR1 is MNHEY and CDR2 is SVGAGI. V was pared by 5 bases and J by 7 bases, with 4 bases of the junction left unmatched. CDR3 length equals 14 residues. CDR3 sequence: CASSPTSGRGEQYF. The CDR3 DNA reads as TGTGCCAGCAGTCCGACTAGCGGGAGGGGAGAGCAGTACTTC.

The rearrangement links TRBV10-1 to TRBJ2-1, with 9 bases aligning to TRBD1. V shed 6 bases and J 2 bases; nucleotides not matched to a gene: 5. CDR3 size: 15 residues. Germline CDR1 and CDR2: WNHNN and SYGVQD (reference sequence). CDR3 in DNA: TGCGCCAGCAGCACCGGGACAGGGACCTACAATGAGCAGTTCTTC. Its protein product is CASSTGTGTYNEQFF.

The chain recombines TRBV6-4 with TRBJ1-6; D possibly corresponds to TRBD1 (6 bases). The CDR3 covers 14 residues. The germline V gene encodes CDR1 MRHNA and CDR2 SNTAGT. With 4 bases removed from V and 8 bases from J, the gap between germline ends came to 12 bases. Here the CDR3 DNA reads TGTGCCAGCAGTGTGCGGGGGCTGGATTCACCCCTCCACTTT. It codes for CASSVRGLDSPLHF.

Written as DNA, the CDR3 is TGTGCCAGCAGCGCGGGGACAGGGAGCTCCTACGAGCAGTACTTC. This translates into CASSAGTGSSYEQYF. The rearrangement joins TRBV5-4 to TRBJ2-7, with TRBD1 identical over 9 bases. CDR1 and CDR2 (germline): SGHNT, YYREEE (reference sequence). Trimming at V came to 4 bases and at J to 0 bases, leaving 5 bases not matched to a gene. The CDR3 covers 15 residues.

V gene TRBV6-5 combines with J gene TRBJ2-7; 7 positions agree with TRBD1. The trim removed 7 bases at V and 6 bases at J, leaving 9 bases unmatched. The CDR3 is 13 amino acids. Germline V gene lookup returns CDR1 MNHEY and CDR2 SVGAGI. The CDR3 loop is CASNGQDHGEQYF. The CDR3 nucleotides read TGTGCCAGCAACGGACAGGATCATGGCGAGCAGTACTTC.

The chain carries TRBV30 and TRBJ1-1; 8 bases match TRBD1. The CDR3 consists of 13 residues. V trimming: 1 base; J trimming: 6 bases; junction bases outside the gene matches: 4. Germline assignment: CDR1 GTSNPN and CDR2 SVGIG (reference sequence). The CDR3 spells CAWSANRGSEAFF. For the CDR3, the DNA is TGTGCCTGGAGTGCGAACAGGGGGTCTGAAGCTTTCTTT.

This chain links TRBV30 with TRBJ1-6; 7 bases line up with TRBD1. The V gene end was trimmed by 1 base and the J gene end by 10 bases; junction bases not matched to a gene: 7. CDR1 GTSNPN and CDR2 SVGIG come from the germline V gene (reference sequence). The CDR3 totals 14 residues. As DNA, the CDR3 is TGTGCCTGGAGTGAACTACAGGGGAGGTCACCCCTCCACTTT. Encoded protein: CAWSELQGRSPLHF.

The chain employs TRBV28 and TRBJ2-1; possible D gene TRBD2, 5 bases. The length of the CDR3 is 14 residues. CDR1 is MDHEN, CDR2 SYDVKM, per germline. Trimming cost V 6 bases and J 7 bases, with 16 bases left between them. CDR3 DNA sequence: TGTGCCAGCAGCTTGACTCGCGGGTCTAATGAGCAGTTCTTC. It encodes CASSLTRGSNEQFF.

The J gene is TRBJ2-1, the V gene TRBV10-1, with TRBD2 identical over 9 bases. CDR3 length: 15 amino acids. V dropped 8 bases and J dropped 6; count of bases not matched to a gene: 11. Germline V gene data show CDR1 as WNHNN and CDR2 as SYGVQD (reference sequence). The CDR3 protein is CASSSERGALNEQFF. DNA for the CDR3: TGCGCCAGCTCCTCGGAGCGGGGGGCCCTCAATGAGCAGTTCTTC.

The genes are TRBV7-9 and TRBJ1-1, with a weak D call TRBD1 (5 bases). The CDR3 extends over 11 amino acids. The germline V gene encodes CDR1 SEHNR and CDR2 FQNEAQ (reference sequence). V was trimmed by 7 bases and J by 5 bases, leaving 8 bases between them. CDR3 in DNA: TGTGCCAGCACTCGGGGGACTGAAGCTTTCTTT. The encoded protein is CASTRGTEAFF.

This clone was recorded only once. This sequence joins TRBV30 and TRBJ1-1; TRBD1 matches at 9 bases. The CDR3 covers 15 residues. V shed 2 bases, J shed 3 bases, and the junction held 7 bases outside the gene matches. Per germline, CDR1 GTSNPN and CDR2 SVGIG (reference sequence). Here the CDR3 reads CAWSKKGQGDTEAFF. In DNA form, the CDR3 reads TGTGCCTGGAGTAAAAAGGGACAGGGCGACACTGAAGCTTTCTTT.

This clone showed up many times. The CDR3 sequence is CASSQDQAGGPDTQYF. The CDR3 DNA reads TGTGCCAGCAGCCAAGATCAAGCGGGGGGGCCAGATACGCAGTATTTT. The rearrangement joins TRBV4-2 to TRBJ2-3; 10 nucleotides agree with TRBD2. J was trimmed by 4 bases and V by 0 bases; bases with no gene match: 4. There are 16 residues in the CDR3. From germline, CDR1 is LGHNA and CDR2 YNFKEQ.

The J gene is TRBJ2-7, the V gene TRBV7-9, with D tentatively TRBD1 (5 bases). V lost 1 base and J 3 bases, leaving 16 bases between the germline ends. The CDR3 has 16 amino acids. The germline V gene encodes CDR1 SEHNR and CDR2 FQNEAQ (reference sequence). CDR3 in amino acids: CASSLELRQSRYEQYF. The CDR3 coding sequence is TGTGCCAGCAGCTTAGAGTTGCGACAGTCCCGCTACGAGCAGTACTTC.